This TCR beta chain was observed in a study of T-cell reconstitution after alpha-beta-depleted transplantation in children. Study results and limitations: The study traced high day-60 TCRbeta diversity in some patients to surviving recipient T cells and thymic progenitors. Newly produced T cells mostly provided counts and TCRbeta diversity after one year, as hyperexpanded clones declined.

This clonotype was seen repeatedly, ten times or more. Antigen specificity is unknown. Germline lookup yields CDR1 WSHSY and CDR2 SAAADI. CDR3 length: 12 residues. Trimming removed 7 bases at V and 5 bases at J, with 8 bases between. Unique molecular identifiers were used to barcode this TCRbeta library. TCRdb called the PCR reads again in MiXCR, with one record for every CDR3 protein. The table has around 270,000 distinct CDR3 sequences, nearly 8% seen once. The chain has TRBV10-2 and TRBJ2-2, with D possibly TRBD2 on 6 matching bases. The sequencing used peripheral blood, collected 360 days after TCRalphabeta/CD19-depleted stem cell transplant. This TCR was recovered from a female patient between 2 and 15 years old who had a stem cell transplant for Fanconi anemia, so the T cells may come from the graft donor. The CDR3 DNA sequence: TGCGCCAGCATTGCGGGGACCGGGGAGCTGTTTTTT. Protein: CASIAGTGELFF.